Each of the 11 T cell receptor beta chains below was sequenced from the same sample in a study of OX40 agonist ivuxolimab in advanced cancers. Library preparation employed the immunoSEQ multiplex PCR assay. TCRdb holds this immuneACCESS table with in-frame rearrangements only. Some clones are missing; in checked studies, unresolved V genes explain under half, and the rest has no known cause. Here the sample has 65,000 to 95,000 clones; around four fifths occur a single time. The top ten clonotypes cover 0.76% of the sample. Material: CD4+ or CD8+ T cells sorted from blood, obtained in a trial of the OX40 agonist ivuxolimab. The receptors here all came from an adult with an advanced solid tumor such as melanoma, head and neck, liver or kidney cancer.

This CDR3 reads CASSYGGEKLFF. The DNA of the CDR3 is TGTGCCAGCAGTTACGGAGGGGAAAAACTGTTTTTT. The V gene is TRBV6-6, the J gene TRBJ1-4; D not resolved. Germline lookup yields CDR1 MNHNY and CDR2 SVGAGI (reference sequence). The V end was cut by 2 bases, the J end by 8 bases, with 6 bases between. The CDR3 has 12 residues.

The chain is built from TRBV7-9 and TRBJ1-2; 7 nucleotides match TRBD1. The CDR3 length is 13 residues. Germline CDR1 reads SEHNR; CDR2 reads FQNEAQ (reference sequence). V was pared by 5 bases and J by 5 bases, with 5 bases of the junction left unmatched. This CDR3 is CASSLDRFYGYTF. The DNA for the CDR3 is TGTGCCAGCAGCCTGGACAGGTTTTATGGCTACACCTTC.

CDR3 DNA: TGTGCCAGCGGCAGGACAGGGGCGCCGGATACGCAGTATTTT. Translated: CASGRTGAPDTQYF. V gene TRBV6-1 combines with J gene TRBJ2-3; 9 positions match TRBD1. The CDR3 is 14 amino acids. V shed 8 bases and J 6 bases; nucleotides not matched to a gene: 9. CDR1 is MNHNS, CDR2 SASEGT, per germline.

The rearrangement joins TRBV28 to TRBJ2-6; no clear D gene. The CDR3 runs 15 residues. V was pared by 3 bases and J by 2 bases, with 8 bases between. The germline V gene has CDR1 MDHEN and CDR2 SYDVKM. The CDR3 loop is CASSLGRAGANVLTF. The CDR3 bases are TGTGCCAGCAGTTTGGGTAGGGCTGGGGCCAACGTCCTGACTTTC.

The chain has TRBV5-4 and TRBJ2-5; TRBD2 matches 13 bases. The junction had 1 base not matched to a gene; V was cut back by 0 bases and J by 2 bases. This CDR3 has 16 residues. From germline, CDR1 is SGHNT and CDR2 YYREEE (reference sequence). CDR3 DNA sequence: TGTGCCAGCAGCTTGGCGGGACTAGCGGGACAAGAGACCCAGTACTTC. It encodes CASSLAGLAGQETQYF. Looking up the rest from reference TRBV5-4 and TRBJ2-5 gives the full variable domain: ETGVTQSPTHLIKTRGQQVTLRCSSQSGHNTVSWYQQALGQGPQFIFQYYREEENGRGNFPPRFSGLQFPNYSSELNVNALELDDSALYLCASSLAGLAGQETQYFGPGTRLLVL.

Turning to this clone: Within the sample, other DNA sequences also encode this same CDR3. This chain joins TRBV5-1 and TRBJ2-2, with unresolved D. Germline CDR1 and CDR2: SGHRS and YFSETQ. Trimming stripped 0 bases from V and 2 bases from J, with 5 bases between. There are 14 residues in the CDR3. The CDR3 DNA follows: TGCGCCAGCAGCTTGGACGGTAACACCGGGGAGCTGTTTTTT. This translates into CASSLDGNTGELFF.

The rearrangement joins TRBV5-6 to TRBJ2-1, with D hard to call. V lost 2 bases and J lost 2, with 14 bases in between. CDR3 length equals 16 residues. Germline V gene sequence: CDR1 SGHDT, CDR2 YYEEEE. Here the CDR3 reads CASSLMDGRTYNEQFF. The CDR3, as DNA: TGTGCCAGCAGCTTAATGGACGGCCGGACCTACAATGAGCAGTTCTTC. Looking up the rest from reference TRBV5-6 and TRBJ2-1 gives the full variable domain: DAGVTQSPTHLIKTRGQQVTLRCSPKSGHDTVSWYQQALGQGPQFIFQYYEEEERQRGNFPDRFSGHQFPNYSSELNVNALLLGDSALYLCASSLMDGRTYNEQFFGPGTRLTVL.

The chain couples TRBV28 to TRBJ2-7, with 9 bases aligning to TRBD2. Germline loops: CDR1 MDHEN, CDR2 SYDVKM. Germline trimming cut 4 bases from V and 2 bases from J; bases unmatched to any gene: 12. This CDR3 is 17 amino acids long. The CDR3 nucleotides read TGTGCCAGCAGTTCCGGGGGTAGCGGGAGCTTCCCCTACGAGCAGTACTTC. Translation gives CASSSGGSGSFPYEQYF.

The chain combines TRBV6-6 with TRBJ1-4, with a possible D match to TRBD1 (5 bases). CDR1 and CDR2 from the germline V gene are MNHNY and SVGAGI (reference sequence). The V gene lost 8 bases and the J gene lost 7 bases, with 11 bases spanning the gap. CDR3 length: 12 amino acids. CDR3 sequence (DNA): TGTGCCAGCGGACAAGCTCCTGAAAAACTGTTTTTT. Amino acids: CASGQAPEKLFF.

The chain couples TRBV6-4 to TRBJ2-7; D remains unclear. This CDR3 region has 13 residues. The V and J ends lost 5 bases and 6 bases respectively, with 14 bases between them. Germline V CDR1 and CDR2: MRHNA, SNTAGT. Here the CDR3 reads CASSFSLGSEQYF. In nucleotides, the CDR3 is TGTGCCAGCAGTTTTAGTTTAGGAAGCGAGCAGTACTTC.

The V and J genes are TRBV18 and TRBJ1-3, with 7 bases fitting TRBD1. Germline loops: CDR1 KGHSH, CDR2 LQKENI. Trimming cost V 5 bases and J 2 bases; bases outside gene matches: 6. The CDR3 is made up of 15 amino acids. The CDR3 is CASSGDRLPGNTIYF. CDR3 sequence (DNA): TGTGCCAGCTCAGGGGACAGACTTCCTGGAAACACCATATATTTT.